This TCR beta chain was recovered during a study of OX40 agonist ivuxolimab in advanced cancers. Clones were sequenced by immunoSEQ multiplex PCR, and TCRdb holds only the in-frame ones, with some missing. The table has 60,000 to 65,000 clones, about 89% seen once. Overall study findings and caveats: Among the least clonally expanded were partial responders at 0.1-3.0 mg/kg.

Concerning this clone: Its target is unknown.

CDR3 length: 15 residues. Germline V CDR1 and CDR2: SNHLY, FYNNEI. The V and J ends lost 6 bases and 0 bases respectively, with 14 bases between them. This material consisted of CD4+ or CD8+ T cells sorted from blood, taken in a trial of the OX40 agonist ivuxolimab. The chain combines TRBV2 with TRBJ1-2; a possible D gene is TRBD1 (6 bases). The origin of this receptor is an adult with an advanced solid tumor such as melanoma, head and neck, liver or kidney cancer. The CDR3 DNA reads TGTGCCAGCAGGGCCCCCGGGACACCTAACTATGGCTACACCTTC. It is translated as CASRAPGTPNYGYTF.